This entry describes one TCR beta chain. Antigen: not known. Single viable CD3+CD4+CD8-CD45RO+ cells were sorted as the memory CD4+ T cells. CD4+ T cells were isolated by positive magnetic selection. The data belong to a study of memory CD4+ T cells and cytomegalovirus serostatus. Produced via immunoSEQ multiplex PCR; TCRdb's table is partial and in-frame only. The sample lists roughly 49,000 clones; 82% were seen once. Study results and caveats: Each of approximately 69 CMV-associated TCRbeta sequences occurred in one to five individuals.

Germline assignment: CDR1 SGHTA and CDR2 FQGNSA. V shed 3 bases, J shed 4 bases, and the junction held 7 bases outside the gene matches. This CDR3 has 15 residues. The V call is TRBV7-2, the J call TRBJ2-3; TRBD1 matches at 7 bases. This receptor was taken from an adult in good health and CMV-seronegative. Material: memory CD4+ T cells from blood. Here the CDR3 DNA reads TGTGCCAGCAGCTTCAATCACAGGGGTTCAGATACGCAGTATTTT. It codes for CASSFNHRGSDTQYF. Supplemented by reference TRBV7-2 and TRBJ2-3, the full variable domain reads GAGVSQSPSNKVTEKGKDVELRCDPISGHTALYWYRQSLGQGLEFLIYFQGNSAPDKSGLPSDRFSAERTGGSVSTLTIQRTQQEDSAVYLCASSFNHRGSDTQYFGPGTRLTVL.